The 17 T cell receptor beta chains given below trace back to one sample, sequenced in a study of early stage breast cancer tumors. TCRdb's copy holds only in-frame clones and misses some; the assay was immunoSEQ multiplex PCR. Of 50,000 to 65,000 clones listed, about nine tenths are singletons. Sequences were obtained from blood. The receptors were sampled from a person between 65 and 79 years old with breast cancer.

The chain is built from TRBV6-6 and TRBJ2-2; tentative D call: TRBD1 (6 bases). Between the trimmed V and J ends, which lost 7 bases and 5 bases, there was a span of 8 bases. The germline gives CDR1 MNHNY, CDR2 SVGAGI (reference sequence). This CDR3 region has 12 residues. The CDR3 nucleotides are TGTGCCAGCACAGGGGAGACCGGGGAGCTGTTTTTT. This sequence encodes CASTGETGELFF.

The chain uses TRBV6-1 and TRBJ1-2, with a possible D match to TRBD1 (6 bases). Germline V gives CDR1 MNHNS, CDR2 SASEGT. V was cut by 3 bases and J by 5 bases, with 10 bases left in between. The CDR3 has 13 residues. The CDR3 DNA follows: TGTGCCAGCAGTGAGCAGGGGTGGTATGGCTACACCTTC. Amino acids: CASSEQGWYGYTF.

This chain links TRBV30 with TRBJ2-4, with D possibly being TRBD2 (7 bases). Trimming left V 4 bases short and J 6 bases short, with 16 bases between. Germline CDR1 and CDR2: GTSNPN and SVGIG (reference sequence). The CDR3 extends over 14 amino acids. The CDR3 region is CAWTKPGGPNIQYF. The CDR3 region has the DNA TGTGCCTGGACTAAACCCGGGGGGCCAAACATTCAGTACTTC.

The chain links TRBV2 to TRBJ1-2; D unresolved. V shed 8 bases and J shed 6 bases, with 16 bases lying between them. The CDR3 spans 13 residues. Per the germline V gene, CDR1 is SNHLY and CDR2 is FYNNEI. The CDR3 here is CASAGGLFNGYTF. In DNA, the CDR3 is TGTGCCAGCGCCGGAGGGTTATTTAATGGCTACACCTTC.

CDR3 nucleotide sequence: TGTGCCAGCTCACCGGCGGGGCCTAAACTCTATGGCTACACCTTC. It encodes CASSPAGPKLYGYTF. The V call is TRBV18, the J call TRBJ1-2; possible D gene TRBD1, 5 bases. The CDR3 spans 15 residues. Trimming took 3 bases from V and 4 from J, leaving 15 bases between them. Germline V gene sequence: CDR1 KGHSH, CDR2 LQKENI.

The chain uses TRBV18 and TRBJ1-2, with 7 bases that match TRBD1. The V gene's germline CDR1 is KGHSH and CDR2 LQKENI. The CDR3 contains 16 residues. The J segment lost 1 base and the V segment lost 1 base, leaving 6 bases of the junction unmatched. The CDR3 nucleotides read TGTGCCAGCTCACCACAGGGGGCCTGGAGTAACTATGGCTACACCTTC. Translation gives CASSPQGAWSNYGYTF.

The chain recombines TRBV27 with TRBJ1-1; TRBD1 is a possible D gene (6 bases). Trimming left V 7 bases short and J 7 bases short, with 16 bases between. Germline values: CDR1 MNHEY, CDR2 SMNVEV (reference sequence). The CDR3 consists of 13 residues. This CDR3 is CASKPTGLDEAFF. The CDR3 DNA sequence: TGTGCCAGCAAACCGACAGGTTTGGATGAAGCTTTCTTT.

This clone came up a few times. V is TRBV30 and J is TRBJ1-1; D remains ambiguous. The V end was cut by 4 bases, the J end by 4 bases, with 7 bases between. Germline CDR1 is GTSNPN and CDR2 is SVGIG (reference sequence). The CDR3 length is 11 residues. In DNA, the CDR3 is TGTGCCTGGACGGAGTCCACTGAAGCTTTCTTT. Amino acids: CAWTESTEAFF.

V and J are TRBV6-1 and TRBJ2-3; weak D call: TRBD2 (7 bases). The germline CDR1 and CDR2 sequences are MNHNS and SASEGT. This CDR3 region has 13 residues. The V gene lost 1 base and the J gene lost 6 bases, with 8 bases spanning the gap. The CDR3 loop reads CASSEGGGDTQYF. Here the CDR3 DNA reads TGTGCCAGCAGTGAAGGGGGGGGCGATACGCAGTATTTT.

V is TRBV19 and J is TRBJ1-5; 10 bases are a match to TRBD1. This CDR3 comprises 16 residues. The J segment lost 2 bases and the V segment lost 5 bases, leaving 6 bases of the junction unmatched. Germline values: CDR1 LNHDA, CDR2 SQIVND (reference sequence). CDR3 loop: CASSPWGTGGNQPQHF. The CDR3 DNA is TGTGCCAGTAGTCCTTGGGGGACAGGGGGCAATCAGCCCCAGCATTTT.

This clone has just one count. CDR3 in DNA: TGTGCCAGCAGCCAAAGGACTAGCGGGGGGATGACTATGGAGACCCAGTACTTC. Translated: CASSQRTSGGMTMETQYF. The genes are TRBV5-5 and TRBJ2-5; 14 bases map to TRBD2. With V trimmed by 4 bases and J by 5 bases, 13 bases remained unmatched. The CDR3 runs to 18 residues. The V gene's germline CDR1 is SGHKS and CDR2 YYEKEE (reference sequence).

The CDR3 loop reads CASSQDIMGARRTQYF. DNA for the CDR3: TGCGCCAGCAGCCAAGATATTATGGGAGCCAGGAGAACGCAGTATTTT. This chain connects TRBV4-3 to TRBJ2-3, with D possibly being TRBD2 (5 bases). Germline V gene sequence: CDR1 LGHNA, CDR2 YSLEER. Trimming shortened V by 0 bases and J by 9 bases, and 19 bases separated the two germline ends. This CDR3 has 16 residues.

This rearrangement joins TRBV23-1 to TRBJ1-1; D ambiguous. TRBV23-1 is sorted into the ORF group, with uncertain function. V was shortened by 1 base and J by 11 bases, with 11 bases between the two germline ends. The CDR3 extends over 12 amino acids. This CDR3 reads CASSQCGRDAFF. The DNA of the CDR3 is TGCGCCAGCAGTCAATGCGGGCGAGACGCTTTCTTT.

The chain carries TRBV28 and TRBJ2-5, with D hard to call. This CDR3 contains 15 residues. Germline CDR1 and CDR2: MDHEN and SYDVKM. Trimming pared 5 bases from V and 0 bases from J, leaving 13 bases between. Written as DNA, the CDR3 is TGTGCCAGCAGTCCTTACGGCACTAACCAAGAGACCCAGTACTTC. As protein: CASSPYGTNQETQYF.

The genes are TRBV5-1 and TRBJ2-3; the match to TRBD2 covers 7 bases. CDR3 length: 16 amino acids. V was pared by 3 bases and J by 7 bases, with 14 bases of the junction left unmatched. Germline assignment: CDR1 SGHRS and CDR2 YFSETQ. The CDR3 sequence: CASSWAPGGPPNTQYF. The CDR3 DNA reads TGCGCCAGCAGCTGGGCACCGGGAGGACCCCCTAATACGCAGTATTTT.

The V gene is TRBV11-3, the J gene TRBJ2-7, with 8 bases fitting TRBD1. The CDR3 covers 14 residues. V lost 2 bases to trimming and J lost 2 bases; unmatched junction nucleotides: 2. CDR1 and CDR2 from the germline V gene are SGHNT and YENEEA. CDR3 coding DNA: TGTGCCAGCAGCTTAAGACAGGGGCCCTACGAGCAGTACTTC. This sequence encodes CASSLRQGPYEQYF.

The V gene is TRBV5-1, the J gene TRBJ2-2; 15 bases are a match to TRBD2. Germline V CDR1 and CDR2: SGHRS, YFSETQ. The CDR3 spans 18 residues. The ends lost 3 bases at V and 2 bases at J; junction bases unmatched: 5. The CDR3 DNA reads TGCGCCAGCAGCTCAGGACTAGCGGGGGGGCAAAACACCGGGGAGCTGTTTTTT. Translated, it gives CASSSGLAGGQNTGELFF.